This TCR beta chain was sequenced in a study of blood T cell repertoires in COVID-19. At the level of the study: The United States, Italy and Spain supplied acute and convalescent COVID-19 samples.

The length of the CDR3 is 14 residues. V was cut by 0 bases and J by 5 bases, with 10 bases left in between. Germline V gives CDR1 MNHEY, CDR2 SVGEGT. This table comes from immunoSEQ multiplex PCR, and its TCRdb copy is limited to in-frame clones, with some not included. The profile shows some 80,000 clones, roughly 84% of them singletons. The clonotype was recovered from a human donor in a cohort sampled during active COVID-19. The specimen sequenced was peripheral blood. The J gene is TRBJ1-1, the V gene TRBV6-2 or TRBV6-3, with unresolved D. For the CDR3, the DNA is TGTGCCAGCAGTTACTCGCAGGTTGGAACTGAAGCTTTCTTT. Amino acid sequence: CASSYSQVGTEAFF.